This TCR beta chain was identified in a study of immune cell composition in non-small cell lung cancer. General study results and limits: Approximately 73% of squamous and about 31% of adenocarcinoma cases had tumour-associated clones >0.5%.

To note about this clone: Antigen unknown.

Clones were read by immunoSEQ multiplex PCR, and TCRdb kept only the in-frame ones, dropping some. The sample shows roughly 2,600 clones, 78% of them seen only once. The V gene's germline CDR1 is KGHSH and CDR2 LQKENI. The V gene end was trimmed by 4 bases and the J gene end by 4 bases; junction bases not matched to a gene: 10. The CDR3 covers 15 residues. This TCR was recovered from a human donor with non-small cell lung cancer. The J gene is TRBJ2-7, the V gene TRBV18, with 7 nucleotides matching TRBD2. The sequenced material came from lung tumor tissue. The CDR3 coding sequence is TGTGCCAGCTCACGCGAAGCGGGATTGCCATACGAGCAGTACTTC. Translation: CASSREAGLPYEQYF.